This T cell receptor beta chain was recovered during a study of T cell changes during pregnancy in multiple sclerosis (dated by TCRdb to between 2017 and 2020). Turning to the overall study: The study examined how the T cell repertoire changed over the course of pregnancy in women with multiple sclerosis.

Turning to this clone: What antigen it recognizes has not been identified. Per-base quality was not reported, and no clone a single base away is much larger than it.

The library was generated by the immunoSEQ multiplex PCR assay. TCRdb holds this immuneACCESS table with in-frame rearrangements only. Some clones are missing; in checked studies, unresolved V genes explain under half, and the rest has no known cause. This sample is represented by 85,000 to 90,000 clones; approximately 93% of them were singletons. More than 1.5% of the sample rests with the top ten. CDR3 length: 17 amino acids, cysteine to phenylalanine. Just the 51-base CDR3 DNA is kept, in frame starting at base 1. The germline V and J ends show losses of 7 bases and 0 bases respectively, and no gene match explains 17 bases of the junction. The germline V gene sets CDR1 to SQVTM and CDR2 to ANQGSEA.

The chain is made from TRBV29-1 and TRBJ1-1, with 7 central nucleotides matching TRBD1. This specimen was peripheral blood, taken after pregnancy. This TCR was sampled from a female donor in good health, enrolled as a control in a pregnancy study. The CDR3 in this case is CSARPYGTAAMNTEAFF. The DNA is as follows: TGCAGCGCTAGGCCCTACGGGACAGCGGCCATGAACACTGAAGCTTTCTTT.